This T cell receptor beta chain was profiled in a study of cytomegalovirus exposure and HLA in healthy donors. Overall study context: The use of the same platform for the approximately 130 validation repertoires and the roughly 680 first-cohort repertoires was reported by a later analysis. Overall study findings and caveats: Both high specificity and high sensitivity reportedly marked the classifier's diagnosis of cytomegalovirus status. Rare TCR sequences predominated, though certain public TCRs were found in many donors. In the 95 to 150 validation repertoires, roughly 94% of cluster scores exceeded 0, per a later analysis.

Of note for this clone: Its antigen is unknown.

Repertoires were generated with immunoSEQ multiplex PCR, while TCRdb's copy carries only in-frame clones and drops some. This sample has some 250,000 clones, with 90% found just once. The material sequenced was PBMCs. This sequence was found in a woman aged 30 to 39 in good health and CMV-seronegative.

The CDR3 coding sequence is TGTGCCAGCAGTGACTCGGGGGGTGAGCAGTTCTTC. Amino acids: CASSDSGGEQFF. The V call is TRBV6-4, the J call TRBJ2-1; the D gene is possibly TRBD2 (6 bases). Germline CDR1 reads MRHNA; CDR2 reads SNTAGT. The CDR3 covers 12 residues. Trimming took 0 bases from V and 9 from J, leaving 6 bases between them.